This passage covers 7 T cell receptor beta chains from one sample sequenced in a study of blood T cell repertoires in COVID-19. Only in-frame clones appear in the TCRdb table, and some are missing; sequencing was by immunoSEQ multiplex PCR. The sample carries under 200,000 clones, 80% recorded once. Sequenced material: peripheral blood. The receptors were gathered from a man aged 55 to 70 with acute or convalescent COVID-19.

This chain connects TRBV7-9 to TRBJ1-2; D unclear. The CDR3 runs to 13 residues. Germline V CDR1 and CDR2: SEHNR, FQNEAQ (reference sequence). Trimming cost V 3 bases and J 7 bases, with 12 bases left between them. CDR3 sequence reads: CASSFGQVGGYTF. The DNA for the CDR3 is TGTGCCAGCAGCTTTGGGCAGGTCGGTGGCTACACCTTC.

V gene TRBV24-1 combines with J gene TRBJ2-1, with 14 positions matching TRBD2. V shed 4 bases, J shed 9 bases, and the junction held 4 bases outside the gene matches. Germline V gene lookup returns CDR1 KGHDR and CDR2 SFDVKD. This CDR3 has 15 residues. CDR3 sequence reads: CATSDRTSGRSEQFF. The CDR3 DNA sequence: TGTGCCACCAGTGACCGGACTAGCGGGAGGAGTGAGCAGTTCTTC.

The CDR3 sequence is CASSAQSTDTQYF. As DNA, the CDR3 is TGCGCCAGCAGTGCCCAAAGCACAGATACGCAGTATTTT. The V gene is TRBV10-1, the J gene TRBJ2-3; D unresolved. Trimming removed 4 bases at V and 0 bases at J, with 5 bases between. Germline V CDR1 and CDR2: WNHNN, SYGVQD (reference sequence). CDR3 length: 13 residues.

This chain connects TRBV7-9 to TRBJ1-1, with a weak D call TRBD1 (5 bases). The V and J ends lost 3 bases and 1 base respectively, with 24 bases between them. This CDR3 is built from 19 residues. Germline V lookup: CDR1 SEHNR, CDR2 FQNEAQ (reference sequence). CDR3 bases: TGTGCCAGCAGCTTTACGGGGGGTGAGGGGTCCCTTCGGAACACTGAAGCTTTCTTT. Protein: CASSFTGGEGSLRNTEAFF.

The rearrangement links TRBV6-2 or TRBV6-3 to TRBJ1-1; possibly TRBD1 for D (5 bases). The V end lost 6 bases, the J end lost 1 base, and 15 bases lay between the germline ends. Germline assignment: CDR1 MNHEY and CDR2 SVGEGT. The CDR3 covers 15 residues. The CDR3, as DNA: TGTGCCAGCAGACCTCTACAGGTCGCGAACACTGAAGCTTTCTTT. It codes for CASRPLQVANTEAFF.

This sequence joins TRBV28 and TRBJ1-2; TRBD1 might be the D (5 bases). V lost 5 bases and J 4 bases, leaving 23 bases between the germline ends. The CDR3 is 17 amino acids. From germline, CDR1 is MDHEN and CDR2 SYDVKM. Written as DNA, the CDR3 is TGTGCCAGCAGTGAGACCCCTTGGAGGGGCGCCTTCTATGGCTACACCTTC. As protein: CASSETPWRGAFYGYTF.

This clone was recorded many times. Mismatch with germline at one junction end may stem from a read error. This chain links TRBV4-1 with TRBJ2-7, with no clear D. CDR3 size: 13 residues. CDR1 and CDR2 from the germline V gene are MGHRA and YSYEKL. In nucleotides, the CDR3 is TGCGCCAGCAGCCAGCAGCTACAGAGCCATCGTCAATTC. Its translation is CASSQQLQSHRQF.